This is a list of T cell receptor beta chains from one sample in a study of T cells in Graves' hyperthyroidism and ophthalmopathy. MiXCR, run by TCRdb on the multiplex PCR reads, gives a single entry per CDR3 protein. The profile shows fewer than 350,000 distinct CDR3 sequences, 15% of them singletons. The sample taken for sequencing was blood. The receptors derive from a woman between 50 and 59 years old with Graves' hyperthyroidism that later progressed to Graves' ophthalmopathy. Both conserved end residues are part of each CDR3. Each record gives: clone size, J gene, D gene, CDR3 length, V gene, CDR3 DNA, CDR3 protein. A D gene is named only where the DNA matches it firmly. Rows may omit the clone size; those that give it use once, few, many or a size class.

abundance: -; j_gene: TRBJ2-3; d_gene: TRBD1; len: 16; v_gene: TRBV4-1; CDR3nt: TGCGCCAGCAGCCCGAAGGACAGGGAAAGTACAGATACGCAGTATTTT; CDR3aa: CASSPKDRESTDTQYF
abundance: many; j_gene: TRBJ1-2; d_gene: -; len: 15; v_gene: TRBV5-5; CDR3nt: TGTGCCAGCAGCCGGGAGGTTTCAGCTAACTATGGCTACACCTTC; CDR3aa: CASSREVSANYGYTF
abundance: -; j_gene: TRBJ2-2; d_gene: -; len: 16; v_gene: TRBV11-3; CDR3nt: TGTGCCAACAGCTTACAAGGACTTACGAACACCGGGGAGCTGTTTTTT; CDR3aa: CANSLQGLTNTGELFF
abundance: many; j_gene: TRBJ2-3; d_gene: TRBD1; len: 15; v_gene: TRBV12-3/TRBV12-4; CDR3nt: TGTGCCAGCATACTGACAGGGCTACCTACAGATACGCAGTATTTT; CDR3aa: CASILTGLPTDTQYF
abundance: many; j_gene: TRBJ1-1; d_gene: -; len: 14; v_gene: TRBV7-9; CDR3nt: TGTGCCAGCAGCCTGACCCGCCGGGACACTGAAGCTTTCTTT; CDR3aa: CASSLTRRDTEAFF
abundance: many; j_gene: TRBJ1-1; d_gene: TRBD1; len: 14; v_gene: TRBV28; CDR3nt: TGTGCCAGCAGTCCTCCAGGGGGACCCTCTGAAGCTTTCTTT; CDR3aa: CASSPPGGPSEAFF
abundance: few; j_gene: TRBJ2-1; d_gene: TRBD2; len: 15; v_gene: TRBV9; CDR3nt: TGTGCCAGCAGCTGGACTAGCGGGAGATACAATGAGCAGTTCTTC; CDR3aa: CASSWTSGRYNEQFF
abundance: many; j_gene: TRBJ2-1; d_gene: TRBD2; len: 17; v_gene: TRBV9; CDR3nt: TGTGCCAGCAGCGCAGGGACTAGCGGGAATATGTACAATGAGCAGTTCTTC; CDR3aa: CASSAGTSGNMYNEQFF
abundance: many; j_gene: TRBJ1-2; d_gene: TRBD1; len: 15; v_gene: TRBV24-1; CDR3nt: TGTGCCACCAGTGATGCACAGGGGGACGGCTATGGCTACACCTTC; CDR3aa: CATSDAQGDGYGYTF
abundance: few; j_gene: TRBJ2-7; d_gene: TRBD1; len: 12; v_gene: TRBV25-1; CDR3nt: TGTGCCGTAGGACAGGGGTACGACGAGCAGTACTTC; CDR3aa: CAVGQGYDEQYF
abundance: many; j_gene: TRBJ2-5; d_gene: -; len: 17; v_gene: TRBV2; CDR3nt: TGTGCCAGCAGTGAAGCAGAAGCGGGCTTTAGACAAGAGACCCAGTACTTC; CDR3aa: CASSEAEAGFRQETQYF
abundance: few; j_gene: TRBJ1-2; d_gene: -; len: 13; v_gene: TRBV18; CDR3nt: TGTGCCAGCTCTGAGGGGTTCGGCTATGGCTACACCTTC; CDR3aa: CASSEGFGYGYTF
abundance: many; j_gene: TRBJ2-7; d_gene: TRBD2; len: 14; v_gene: TRBV5-1; CDR3nt: TGCGCCAGCAGCTTGGGTGGGACTAGCGGAGAGCAGTACTTC; CDR3aa: CASSLGGTSGEQYF
abundance: many; j_gene: TRBJ1-5; d_gene: -; len: 13; v_gene: TRBV28; CDR3nt: TGTGCCAGCAGTTTAACACTGGATCAGCCCCAGCATTTT; CDR3aa: CASSLTLDQPQHF
abundance: few; j_gene: TRBJ2-7; d_gene: TRBD2; len: 15; v_gene: TRBV6-4; CDR3nt: TGTGCCAGCAGTGACTTAACTAGCGGGACCTACGAGCAGTACTTC; CDR3aa: CASSDLTSGTYEQYF
abundance: many; j_gene: TRBJ2-1; d_gene: TRBD2; len: 18; v_gene: TRBV12-3/TRBV12-4; CDR3nt: TGTGCCAGCAGTAGCGGGAGTTGGATTGAAACACCCTACAATGAGCAGTTCTTC; CDR3aa: CASSSGSWIETPYNEQFF
abundance: many; j_gene: TRBJ1-1; d_gene: -; len: 17; v_gene: TRBV27; CDR3nt: TGTGCCAGCAGTTTTCCTCAGAAGGTTCTCGACGGTACTGAAGCTTTCTTT; CDR3aa: CASSFPQKVLDGTEAFF
abundance: few; j_gene: TRBJ1-1; d_gene: -; len: 14; v_gene: TRBV6-1; CDR3nt: TGTGCCAGCAGTATCACCCAGCCGGCGATTATGGCTTTCTTT; CDR3aa: CASSITQPAIMAFF
abundance: many; j_gene: TRBJ1-1; d_gene: -; len: 16; v_gene: TRBV28; CDR3nt: TGTGCCAGCAGTTCCCCCCGTGGACTAGGTGGCACTGAAGCTTTCTTT; CDR3aa: CASSSPRGLGGTEAFF
abundance: -; j_gene: TRBJ2-7; d_gene: TRBD2; len: 16; v_gene: TRBV5-1; CDR3nt: TGCGCCAGCAGCCCTGTGACTAGCGGATTGCCCTACGAGCAGTACTTC; CDR3aa: CASSPVTSGLPYEQYF
abundance: few; j_gene: TRBJ2-3; d_gene: TRBD2; len: 18; v_gene: TRBV27; CDR3nt: TGTGCCAGCAGCTCTCGGACTAGCGGGAGGCTAAGCACAGATACGCAGTATTTT; CDR3aa: CASSSRTSGRLSTDTQYF
abundance: many; j_gene: TRBJ2-7; d_gene: TRBD1; len: 17; v_gene: TRBV5-1; CDR3nt: TGCGCCAGCAGCTTGGGGGACAGGTCTACTCGCGGCCTCGAGCAGTACTTC; CDR3aa: CASSLGDRSTRGLEQYF
abundance: few; j_gene: TRBJ2-1; d_gene: TRBD2; len: 15; v_gene: TRBV7-9; CDR3nt: TGTGCCAGCCGCATTCGGGGGGATGCCTACAATGAGCAGTTCTTC; CDR3aa: CASRIRGDAYNEQFF